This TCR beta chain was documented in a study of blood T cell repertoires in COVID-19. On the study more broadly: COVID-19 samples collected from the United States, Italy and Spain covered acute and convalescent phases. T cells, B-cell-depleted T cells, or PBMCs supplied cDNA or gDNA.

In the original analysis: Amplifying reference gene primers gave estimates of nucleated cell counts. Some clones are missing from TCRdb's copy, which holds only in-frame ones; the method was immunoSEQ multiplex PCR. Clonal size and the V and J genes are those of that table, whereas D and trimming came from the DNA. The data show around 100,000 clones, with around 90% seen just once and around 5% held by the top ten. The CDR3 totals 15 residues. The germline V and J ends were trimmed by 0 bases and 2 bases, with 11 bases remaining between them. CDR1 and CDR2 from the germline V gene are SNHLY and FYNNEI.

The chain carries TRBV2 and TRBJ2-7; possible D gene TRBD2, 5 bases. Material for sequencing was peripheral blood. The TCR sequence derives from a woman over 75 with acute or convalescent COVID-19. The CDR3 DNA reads TGTGCCAGCAGTGAAGCTGGAGCGGCGCCCTACGAGCAGTACTTC. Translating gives CASSEAGAAPYEQYF.